This is a list of T cell receptor beta chains from one sample in a study of cytomegalovirus exposure and HLA in healthy donors. The assay was immunoSEQ multiplex PCR, and TCRdb's table has in-frame clones only and misses some. Of around 110,000 clones in the sample, approximately 81% were seen once. Sequenced input: PBMCs. The source is a woman under 40 in good health and CMV-seronegative. Each CDR3 is given with its conserved first and last residue. The order of the fields is J gene, clone size, D gene, V gene, CDR3 DNA, CDR3 protein. A D gene is named only where the DNA matches it firmly. A clone size is listed for some rows: how often the clone was seen (once, few, many), or a class if it is expanded.

TRBJ1-2 | NA | NA | TRBV6-1 | TGTGCCAGCAGTGAAGCAGGGGTCTATGGCTACACCTTC | CASSEAGVYGYTF
TRBJ2-4 | few | NA | TRBV5-1 | TGCGCCAGCAGCAATACAGGGTATGAAAACATTCAGTACTTC | CASSNTGYENIQYF
TRBJ2-5 | NA | NA | TRBV6-1 | TGTGCCAGCAGTGAAAGGGAGAGAGAGACCCAGTACTTC | CASSERERETQYF
TRBJ2-7 | NA | TRBD2 | TRBV2 | TGTGCCAGCAGCGTTTGGGCGGGAGGGCCGGGTGAGCAGTACTTC | CASSVWAGGPGEQYF
TRBJ1-1 | NA | NA | TRBV18 | TGTGCCAGCCTACAGGCGGAAGCCACTGAAGCTTTCTTT | CASLQAEATEAFF
TRBJ2-3 | NA | NA | TRBV6-4 | TGTGCCAGCAGTGACCAGGGCGGGATGGCGGATACGCAGTATTTT | CASSDQGGMADTQYF
TRBJ2-1 | NA | NA | TRBV5-6 | TGTGCCAGCACAGGTACCGCTGAGGGCAATGAGCAGTTCTTC | CASTGTAEGNEQFF
TRBJ2-3 | NA | TRBD1 | TRBV27 | TGTGCCAGCAGTTTAGGGACAGTTCAGTATTTT | CASSLGTVQYF
TRBJ1-4 | NA | NA | TRBV28 | TGTGCCAGCAGTTTAATTGGGCTTAATGAAAAACTGTTTTTT | CASSLIGLNEKLFF
TRBJ1-1 | NA | NA | TRBV29-1 | TGCAGCGTCCGAGGCCCGAACACTGAAGCTTTCTTT | CSVRGPNTEAFF
TRBJ2-1 | NA | TRBD2 | TRBV5-4 | TGTGCCAGCAGCGCGACTAGCGCCACGAGGGATGAGCAGTTCTTC | CASSATSATRDEQFF
TRBJ2-7 | NA | TRBD2 | TRBV28 | TGTGCCAGCAGTTTTCTAGCGGGAGACGACGAGCAGTACTTC | CASSFLAGDDEQYF
TRBJ2-2 | NA | NA | TRBV7-9 | TGTTCCAGCAGCCCCGTTGGGGCCTCACAGAACACCGGGGAGCTGTTTTTT | CSSSPVGASQNTGELFF
TRBJ2-7 | NA | TRBD1 | TRBV15 | TGTGCCACCAGCGGAGACAGGGTCGGCGAGCAGTACTTC | CATSGDRVGEQYF
TRBJ2-7 | NA | NA | TRBV7-2 | TGTGCCAGCAGCTTAGTGGGCGGGACCATTGGCCACGAGCAGTACTTC | CASSLVGGTIGHEQYF
TRBJ1-1 | NA | TRBD1 | TRBV7-9 | TGTGCCAGCAGCTTAGCACAGGGGGCGCGTACTGAAGCTTTCTTT | CASSLAQGARTEAFF
TRBJ1-2 | NA | TRBD1 | TRBV4-3 | TGCGCCAGCAGCCAGGGACAGGGGAATAGGGGCTACACCTTC | CASSQGQGNRGYTF
TRBJ2-2 | few | NA | TRBV28 | TGTGCCAGCAAATGGGGCGCGAACACCGGGGAGCTGTTTTTT | CASKWGANTGELFF
TRBJ2-5 | NA | NA | TRBV7-9 | TGTGCCAGCAGCACTTGGTTCAACCAAGAGACCCAGTACTTC | CASSTWFNQETQYF
TRBJ1-4 | NA | NA | TRBV2 | TGTGCCAGCAATGGGGGCTCTAATGAAAAACTGTTTTTT | CASNGGSNEKLFF
TRBJ2-6 | NA | NA | TRBV6-5 | TGTGCCAGCAGTCTCAGTCTCTCTGGGGCCAACGTCCTGACTTTC | CASSLSLSGANVLTF
TRBJ2-5 | NA | TRBD1 | TRBV5-1 | TGCGCCAGCAGCCCCGGGACAGCACAAGAGACCCAGTACTTC | CASSPGTAQETQYF
TRBJ1-1 | NA | NA | TRBV2 | TGTGCCAGCAGTGAAGTAGGGAGAGTGGGGAACACTGAAGCTTTCTTT | CASSEVGRVGNTEAFF
TRBJ2-7 | NA | TRBD2 | TRBV6-1 | TGTGCCAGCAAATTGGGGGGGGAGTACGAGCAGTACTTC | CASKLGGEYEQYF
TRBJ1-1 | NA | NA | TRBV28 | TGTGCCAGCAGTTCTAACCAGGGTTTCGAAGAAGCTTTCTTT | CASSSNQGFEEAFF
TRBJ2-7 | NA | NA | TRBV5-1 | TGCGCCAGCAGCTTGCAGACCGAGCGCGAGCAGTACTTC | CASSLQTEREQYF
TRBJ1-1 | NA | NA | TRBV5-1 | TGCGCCAGCACCCCGGGTCTAGTGAACACTGAAGCTTTCTTT | CASTPGLVNTEAFF
TRBJ2-5 | NA | TRBD1 | TRBV6-5 | TGTGCCAGCAGTGCCTACAGGGGGCACCAAGAGACCCAGTACTTC | CASSAYRGHQETQYF
TRBJ2-3 | NA | TRBD1 | TRBV9 | TGTGCCAGCAGCGTAGAGGGGGCCCACACAGATACGCAGTATTTT | CASSVEGAHTDTQYF
TRBJ2-5 | NA | TRBD2 | TRBV2 | TGTGCCAGCAAAGGACTAGCGGGAGTAGAGACCCAGTACTTC | CASKGLAGVETQYF
TRBJ2-1 | few | TRBD2 | TRBV18 | TGTGCCAGCTCGCCCGGGACTAGCGGGCCCAATGAGCAGTTCTTC | CASSPGTSGPNEQFF
TRBJ2-1 | NA | TRBD1 | TRBV5-6 | TGTGCCAGCAGCCCGGGACAGAACAATGAGCAGTTCTTC | CASSPGQNNEQFF
TRBJ2-7 | NA | TRBD1 | TRBV4-2 | TGTGCCAGCAGCCAAGAAATAAGAGATGCGCAGGGGGCTAACTACGAGCAGTACTTC | CASSQEIRDAQGANYEQYF
TRBJ2-3 | NA | TRBD2 | TRBV7-9 | TGTGCCAGCAGCTTTGTCGGGAGGGCCGGCACAGATACGCAGTATTTT | CASSFVGRAGTDTQYF
TRBJ2-1 | once | NA | TRBV9 | TGTGCCAGCAGCGTAGGATGGCGGGAATCCTACAATGAGCAGTTCTTC | CASSVGWRESYNEQFF
TRBJ1-1 | few | NA | TRBV6-1 | TGTGCCAGCAGTGAGGTACCGGACCGGAGGGCTGAAGCTTTCTTT | CASSEVPDRRAEAFF
TRBJ1-1 | NA | TRBD1 | TRBV7-3 | TGTGCCAGCAGCTCACAGGGGATGAACACTGAAGCTTTCTTT | CASSSQGMNTEAFF
TRBJ2-5 | NA | TRBD1 | TRBV7-6 | TGTGCCAGCAGCTTAGGCGGGACAGGGAGTCAAGAGACCCAGTACTTC | CASSLGGTGSQETQYF
TRBJ2-5 | NA | TRBD1 | TRBV4-1 | TGCGCCAGCAGCCAAGTCGACAGGGAAGAGACCCAGTACTTC | CASSQVDREETQYF
TRBJ2-1 | NA | TRBD2 | TRBV6-5 | TGTGCCAGCAGTTACTCGACGGGACTAGCTTGGAATGAGCAGTTCTTC | CASSYSTGLAWNEQFF
TRBJ2-1 | once | TRBD2 | TRBV28 | TGTGCCAGCAGCCTAAGCGGGAGAATTCCATCGCTACAGTTCTTC | CASSLSGRIPSLQFF
TRBJ2-2 | once | TRBD2 | TRBV12-5 | TGTGCTAGTGGTTTCCTTCTAGCGGGAAGTGACACCGGGGAGCTGTTTTTT | CASGFLLAGSDTGELFF
TRBJ2-1 | NA | TRBD2 | TRBV27 | TGTGCCAGCAGTTCACTAGCGGGAGTGTTCGATGAGCAGTTCTTC | CASSSLAGVFDEQFF
TRBJ2-5 | NA | NA | TRBV5-1 | TGCGCCAGCAGCTTAGGGGGAATGGGCCAAGAGACCCAGTACTTC | CASSLGGMGQETQYF
TRBJ2-7 | few | TRBD2 | TRBV9 | TGTGCCAGCGGAAGCGGGAGCTCCAGGGGCGAGCAGTACTTC | CASGSGSSRGEQYF
TRBJ1-2 | NA | TRBD1 | TRBV5-4 | TGTGCCAGCAGCTTAGGGGGCCAGGACAGGTGGTTTTATGGCTACACCTTC | CASSLGGQDRWFYGYTF
TRBJ2-1 | NA | NA | TRBV6-5 | TGTGCCAGCACTAATGGGGGGACCTACAATGAGCAGTTCTTC | CASTNGGTYNEQFF
TRBJ1-2 | once | TRBD1 | TRBV28 | TGTGCCAGCAGTTCTGACAGGGGGCAGGGCTACACCTTC | CASSSDRGQGYTF
TRBJ2-7 | NA | NA | TRBV11-3 | TGTGCCAGCAGCCCCCGAGTACAGAGCTCCTACGAGCAGTACTTC | CASSPRVQSSYEQYF
TRBJ2-7 | NA | TRBD1 | TRBV6-6 | TGTGCCAGCAGTCAGGACAGGGCCGCCGAGCAGTACTTC | CASSQDRAAEQYF
TRBJ2-3 | NA | NA | TRBV27 | TGTGCCAGCAGTTTGGGGCTAGCGTCCACAGATACGCAGTATTTT | CASSLGLASTDTQYF
TRBJ1-1 | NA | NA | TRBV5-1 | TGCGCCAGCGTAGGGGCCATGAACACTGAAGCTTTCTTT | CASVGAMNTEAFF
TRBJ2-2 | few | NA | TRBV7-2 | TGTGCCAGCAGCTTCGCCCAGGGCGACACCGGGGAGCTGTTTTTT | CASSFAQGDTGELFF
TRBJ2-5 | NA | TRBD2 | TRBV7-9 | TGTGCCAGCAGCTTATATTCGGGGAGGGGCCAAGAGACCCAGTACTTC | CASSLYSGRGQETQYF
TRBJ2-7 | NA | NA | TRBV19 | TGTGCCAGTAGTATCGCCCCGGGAGTCTACGAGCAGTACTTC | CASSIAPGVYEQYF
TRBJ2-1 | NA | TRBD2 | TRBV11-2 | TGTGCCAGCAGCGCCCGACTAGCGGTCAGCAATGAGCAGTTCTTC | CASSARLAVSNEQFF
TRBJ2-1 | NA | NA | TRBV28 | TGTGCCAGCTCTAGCGTGGGAAATGAGCAGTTCTTC | CASSSVGNEQFF